Following are 22 T cell receptor beta chains from one sample sequenced in a study of T cell repertoires in cytomegalovirus infection. TCRdb analysed the reads with MiXCR anew, one entry per CDR3 protein. The profile shows under 600,000 distinct CDR3 sequences, 16% of them singletons. Specimen: CD8+ T cells from PBMCs. The origin of the receptors is a human donor in good health (CMV status not recorded). Some clones in this sample may be carry-over from other donors' samples.

The sample holds many counts of this clonotype. CDR3 protein: CASSPAGQGGHEQYF. The CDR3 coding sequence is TGTGCCAGCAGTCCTGCGGGACAGGGGGGTCACGAGCAGTACTTC. This chain connects TRBV12-3 or TRBV12-4 to TRBJ2-7; TRBD1 matches 11 bases. The trim removed 5 bases at V and 5 bases at J, leaving 8 bases unmatched. The CDR3 has 15 residues.

For this clonotype: Here the CDR3 omits its conserved ending phenylalanine or tryptophan, so a read error is the likely source. The V call is TRBV12-3 or TRBV12-4, the J call TRBJ2-7, with D perhaps TRBD2 (6 bases). The CDR3 extends over 14 amino acids. Trimming removed 8 bases from V and 4 bases from J, with 18 bases in between. The CDR3 DNA is TGTGCCAGCTCCTCGGTGGAGGAGGGGTACGAGCAGTACTTA. Translated: CASSSVEEGYEQYL.

This clonotype has a handful of counts. The chain carries TRBV10-2 and TRBJ2-7; possible D gene TRBD1, 6 bases. Germline V CDR1 and CDR2: WSHSY, SAAADI. V was shortened by 8 bases and J by 3 bases, with 17 bases between the two germline ends. The CDR3 totals 14 residues. The CDR3 region has the DNA TGCGCCAGCGAATCCGGGACATATAACTACGAGCAGTACTTC. Its protein is CASESGTYNYEQYF.

There are many counts of this clonotype. This sequence joins TRBV11-2 and TRBJ1-1, with D uncertain. Trimming pared 2 bases from V and 1 base from J, leaving 14 bases between. The CDR3 consists of 16 residues. Germline V gene lookup returns CDR1 SGHAT and CDR2 FQNNGV. CDR3 amino acids: CASSLYGGITNTEAFF. The CDR3 DNA is TGTGCCAGCAGCTTATATGGCGGGATTACGAACACTGAAGCTTTCTTT.

This clonotype has a handful of counts. The rearrangement links TRBV6-5 to TRBJ1-2, with 12 bases fitting TRBD1. This CDR3 has 15 residues. The V gene end was trimmed by 2 bases and the J gene end by 6 bases; junction bases not matched to a gene: 4. Germline V gives CDR1 MNHEY, CDR2 SVGAGI. CDR3 nucleotide sequence: TGTGCCAGCAGTTACGGGACAGGGGGCGGGAATGGCTACACCTTC. Translation: CASSYGTGGGNGYTF.

This clonotype appeared a few times. The CDR3 protein is CASSSGLGWGDEQFF. In DNA, the CDR3 is TGCGCCAGCAGCTCGGGACTAGGATGGGGGGATGAGCAGTTCTTC. V usage is TRBV5-1 and J usage is TRBJ2-1, with TRBD2 identical over 8 bases. This CDR3 region has 15 residues. V gave up 3 bases and J gave up 8 bases; unmatched junction bases: 10. CDR1 and CDR2 from the germline V gene are SGHRS and YFSETQ.

This clonotype occurred a few times. The V and J genes are TRBV29-1 and TRBJ1-2; D may be TRBD1 (5 bases). With 4 bases removed from V and 5 bases from J, the gap between germline ends came to 23 bases. Per the germline V gene, CDR1 is SQVTM and CDR2 is ANQGSEA. The CDR3 is made up of 16 amino acids. Written as DNA, the CDR3 is TGCAGCGTTGTTAGTTGGGGAGTGCCAGGGAAGTATGGCTACACCTTC. It encodes CSVVSWGVPGKYGYTF.

In its sample, this clonotype was seen many times. The gene calls are TRBV4-1 and TRBJ1-6; 10 bases are a match to TRBD1. CDR3 length equals 17 residues. In germline, CDR1 is MGHRA, CDR2 YSYEKL. Trimming cost V 3 bases and J 1 base; bases outside gene matches: 3. The CDR3 DNA reads as TGCGCCAGCAGCCAGCGGGACAGGGGTTCCTATAATTCACCCCTCCACTTT. Translating it yields CASSQRDRGSYNSPLHF.

This clonotype was detected a few times. V usage is TRBV13 and J usage is TRBJ2-3; D is possibly TRBD2 (5 bases). Trimming pared 0 bases from V and 6 bases from J, leaving 7 bases between. This CDR3 has 13 residues. The germline V gene has CDR1 PRHDT and CDR2 FYEKMQ (reference sequence). CDR3 in amino acids: CASSLGAEDTQYF. The CDR3 DNA follows: TGTGCCAGCAGCTTAGGAGCGGAGGATACGCAGTATTTT. The complete variable domain, with remaining parts taken from reference TRBV13 and TRBJ2-3, reads AAGVIQSPRHLIKEKRETATLKCYPIPRHDTVYWYQQGPGQDPQFLISFYEKMQSDKGSIPDRFSAQQFSDYHSELNMSSLELGDSALYFCASSLGAEDTQYFGPGTRLTVL.

This clonotype was counted ten times or more. The V and J genes are TRBV7-6 and TRBJ2-1; the D gene is possibly TRBD2 (5 bases). V dropped 3 bases and J dropped 3 bases, with 15 bases sitting between them. The CDR3 sequence is 16 residues long. The germline gives CDR1 SGHVS, CDR2 FNYEAQ. CDR3 coding DNA: TGTGCCAGCAGCTTTTCGACGGGGTACCGCTACAATGAGCAGTTCTTC. Protein product: CASSFSTGYRYNEQFF.

This clonotype was detected many times. The genes are TRBV10-3 and TRBJ2-1; either TRBD1 or TRBD2 may fit D (6 bases each). Germline-derived CDR1 and CDR2 are ENHRY and SYGVKD. CDR3 size: 17 residues. The germline V and J ends were trimmed by 4 bases and 4 bases, with 20 bases remaining between them. Here the CDR3 DNA reads TGTGCCATCAGTGGCCCTCCTGAGGGGGACTTTTACAATGAGCAGTTCTTC. Amino acids: CAISGPPEGDFYNEQFF.

This clonotype was detected ten times or more. The rearrangement links TRBV27 to TRBJ2-2; no clear D gene. The V end was cut by 5 bases, the J end by 6 bases, with 7 bases between. Germline CDR1 and CDR2: MNHEY and SMNVEV (reference sequence). The CDR3 is made up of 12 amino acids. This CDR3 is CASSKRSGELFF. The CDR3 DNA reads TGTGCCAGCAGTAAGCGATCCGGGGAGCTGTTTTTT.

Comment on this clonotype: This is likely an artifact of a read error, given a far larger clone one base away. The CDR3 reads CASSAGTATYDQYF. Written as DNA, the CDR3 is TGTGCCAGCAGCGCCGGGACAGCCACCTACGATCAGTACTTC. This sequence joins TRBV28 and TRBJ2-7, with 7 positions matching TRBD1. Germline CDR1 reads MDHEN; CDR2 reads SYDVKM. This CDR3 contains 14 residues.

This clonotype was picked up many times. The genes are TRBV19 and TRBJ2-7; the D is unclear. From germline, CDR1 is LNHDA and CDR2 SQIVND (reference sequence). This CDR3 comprises 15 residues. V dropped 1 base and J dropped 2 bases, with 12 bases sitting between them. The CDR3: CASSIGWLGTYEQYF. CDR3 coding DNA: TGTGCCAGTAGTATAGGGTGGCTAGGAACCTACGAGCAGTACTTC.

This clonotype occurred many times. The chain has TRBV11-2 and TRBJ2-6, with 7 bases identical to TRBD1. The CDR3 extends over 18 amino acids. CDR1 is SGHAT, CDR2 FQNNGV, per germline. The ends lost 4 bases at V and 4 bases at J; junction bases unmatched: 13. CDR3: CASSSRDTQGYGANVLTF. Written as DNA, the CDR3 is TGTGCCAGCAGCTCCCGGGACACACAGGGGTACGGGGCCAACGTCCTGACTTTC.

This clonotype has only one observation. The rearrangement joins TRBV19 to TRBJ1-2, with no clear D. This CDR3 comprises 18 residues. Between the trimmed V and J ends, which lost 2 bases and 6 bases, there was a span of 25 bases. The germline CDR1 and CDR2 sequences are LNHDA and SQIVND (reference sequence). CDR3 nucleotides: TGTGCCAGTAGTATAATAGACGGAGTACCAACAACATTAGATGGCTACACCTTC. Protein: CASSIIDGVPTTLDGYTF.

This clonotype was found many times. The chain couples TRBV7-2 to TRBJ2-7, with 8 bases matching TRBD2. This CDR3 comprises 15 residues. Trimming cost V 5 bases and J 5 bases; bases outside gene matches: 11. Germline CDR1 is SGHTA and CDR2 is FQGNSA. The CDR3 bases are TGTGCCAGCAGCGACCAGAGGACTAGCTCGGACGAGCAGTACTTC. This encodes CASSDQRTSSDEQYF. Full variable domain (outside the CDR3, taken from reference TRBV7-2 and TRBJ2-7): GAGVSQSPSNKVTEKGKDVELRCDPISGHTALYWYRQSLGQGLEFLIYFQGNSAPDKSGLPSDRFSAERTGGSVSTLTIQRTQQEDSAVYLCASSDQRTSSDEQYFGPGTRLTVT.

This chain links TRBV12-3 or TRBV12-4 with TRBJ1-6, with D possibly TRBD1 on 5 matching bases. The CDR3 has 17 amino acids. V was clipped by 5 bases and J by 8 bases, with 22 bases between them. The CDR3 reads CASSGGGGTRGDSPLHF. The CDR3 DNA reads as TGTGCCAGCAGTGGGGGGGGGGGGACTCGCGGGGATTCACCCCTCCACTTT.

This clonotype was detected many times. The chain has TRBV7-3 and TRBJ2-2; D perhaps matches TRBD2 (5 bases). Germline CDR1 reads SGHTA; CDR2 reads FQGTGA. Trimming left V 5 bases short and J 5 bases short, with 9 bases between. The CDR3 is 13 amino acids. This chain's CDR3 is CASSPLATGELFF. The CDR3 bases are TGTGCCAGCAGCCCCCTAGCAACCGGGGAGCTGTTTTTT.

This clonotype was picked up many times. V usage is TRBV5-5 and J usage is TRBJ2-7, with a possible D match to TRBD2 (6 bases). The germline gives CDR1 SGHKS, CDR2 YYEKEE (reference sequence). Between the trimmed V and J ends, which lost 4 bases and 4 bases, there was a span of 15 bases. This CDR3 spans 14 amino acids. The CDR3 protein is CASSPEGTPYEQYF. The CDR3 DNA follows: TGTGCCAGCAGCCCGGAGGGGACCCCTTACGAGCAGTACTTC.

This clonotype was seen more than once but under ten times. The chain uses TRBV9 and TRBJ2-5; D might be TRBD1 (6 bases). The CDR3 extends over 15 amino acids. Trimming pared 4 bases from V and 2 bases from J, leaving 15 bases between. Germline V lookup: CDR1 SGDLS, CDR2 YYNGEE. The CDR3 spells CASSSQGQIQETQYF. In nucleotides, the CDR3 is TGTGCCAGCAGCTCCCAAGGACAGATTCAAGAGACCCAGTACTTC.

The chain is built from TRBV10-3 and TRBJ2-7; TRBD2 matches at 8 bases. The trim removed 1 base at V and 0 bases at J, leaving 5 bases unmatched. The CDR3 covers 16 residues. Looked up from germline, CDR1 is ENHRY and CDR2 is SYGVKD. CDR3 protein: CAISEYRLAGSYEQYF. As DNA, the CDR3 is TGTGCCATCAGTGAGTATCGGCTAGCGGGCTCCTACGAGCAGTACTTC.